Given below is one TCR beta chain in context. Its antigen is not identified. This record belongs to a study of OX40 agonist ivuxolimab in advanced cancers. As for the study in general: Partial responses were achieved by three patients: one hepatocellular carcinoma, two cutaneous melanoma.

Sequencing used immunoSEQ multiplex PCR; TCRdb keeps in-frame clones, though not all of them. The sample comprises tens of thousands of clones, 80% to 85% of which are singletons, and roughly 4.2% rests with the top ten. V lost 6 bases to trimming and J lost 7 bases, with 13 bases between them. The CDR3 runs to 14 residues. CDR1 and CDR2 from the germline V gene are MDHEN and SYDVKM. Whole-study findings and limits: Antigens targeted by the expanded peripheral T cells were not determined. In a subset of nonresponders, normalized T-cell clonal expansion was also low.

Sequencing was performed on CD4+ or CD8+ T cells sorted from blood, taken in a trial of the OX40 agonist ivuxolimab. The TCR originated in an adult with an advanced solid tumor such as melanoma, head and neck, liver or kidney cancer. This sequence joins TRBV28 and TRBJ1-6; the D gene is possibly TRBD1 (5 bases). The CDR3 is CASSIPRGNSPLHF. CDR3 nucleotides: TGTGCCAGCAGCATCCCCCGGGGGAATTCACCCCTCCACTTT.